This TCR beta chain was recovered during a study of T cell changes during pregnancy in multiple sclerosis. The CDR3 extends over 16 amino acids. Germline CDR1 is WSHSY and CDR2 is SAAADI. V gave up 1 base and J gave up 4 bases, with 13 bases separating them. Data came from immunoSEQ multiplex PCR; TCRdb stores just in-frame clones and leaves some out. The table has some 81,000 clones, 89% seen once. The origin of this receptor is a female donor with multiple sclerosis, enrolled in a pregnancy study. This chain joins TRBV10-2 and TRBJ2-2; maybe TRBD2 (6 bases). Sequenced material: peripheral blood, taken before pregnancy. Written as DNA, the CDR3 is TGCGCCAGCAGTGAGTGGCTGGGGGGAATCACCGGGGAGCTGTTTTTT. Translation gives CASSEWLGGITGELFF.